These 28 T cell receptor beta chains share one sample of origin, sequenced in a study of blood T cells in healthy people across ages. PCR was performed a second time for about 6 to 11 cycles using a sample-barcoded 5' primer and a J-beta primer mix. MiXCR, run by TCRdb on the 5' RACE reads, gives a single entry per CDR3 protein. This sample has 950,000 to 1,200,000 distinct CDR3 sequences, with less than 45% found just once. Sequencing was carried out using blood. Receptor source: a man in his late teens or twenties in good health.

V and J are TRBV25-1 and TRBJ2-7; maybe TRBD1 (7 bases). This CDR3 spans 15 amino acids. Germline CDR1 is MGHDK and CDR2 is SYGVNS. The ends were cut back, 3 bases at V and 1 base at J, with 13 bases in the middle. The CDR3 region has the DNA TGTGCCAGCAGTGATCGGGGGACAGTTTCCTACGAGCAGTACTTC. This encodes CASSDRGTVSYEQYF.

This clonotype came up a few times. The chain couples TRBV10-3 to TRBJ1-5; D is unclear. CDR1 is ENHRY and CDR2 is SYGVKD in the germline V gene. V was shortened by 0 bases and J by 3 bases, with 6 bases between the two germline ends. The CDR3 is 14 amino acids. The CDR3 nucleotides read TGTGCCATCAGTGAGTCTAGAGACAATCAGCCCCAGCATTTT. Amino acid sequence: CAISESRDNQPQHF.

This clonotype was seen more than once but under ten times. Written as DNA, the CDR3 is TGCGCCAGCAGCCAAACCTTTTATCGGGGGCGGACCGGGGAGCTGTTTTTT. This sequence encodes CASSQTFYRGRTGELFF. This rearrangement joins TRBV4-3 to TRBJ2-2, with D perhaps assigned TRBD1 or TRBD2 (6 bases each). The length of the CDR3 is 17 residues. Per germline, CDR1 LGHNA and CDR2 YSLEER. Trimming removed 2 bases from V and 5 bases from J, with 18 bases in between.

This chain connects TRBV5-1 to TRBJ1-6; D gene uncertain. The CDR3 contains 14 residues. Trimming shortened V by 0 bases and J by 9 bases, and 10 bases separated the two germline ends. Germline loops: CDR1 SGHRS, CDR2 YFSETQ. Here the CDR3 reads CASSLATSGSPLHF. CDR3 DNA: TGCGCCAGCAGCTTGGCCACAAGCGGTTCACCCCTCCACTTT.

This clonotype occurred a few times. The chain carries TRBV3-1 and TRBJ2-4; D is uncertain. Judging by the DNA end, TRBJ2-7 fits better; the J call may be wrong. CDR3 length: 12 amino acids. Germline loops: CDR1 LGHDT, CDR2 YNNKEL (reference sequence). The CDR3 sequence: CASSPGSREQYF. In nucleotides, the CDR3 is TGTGCCAGCAGCCCCGGGTCTCGCGAGCAGTACTTC.

This clonotype has only a few counts. In nucleotides, the CDR3 is TGTGCCAGCAGTCGATCGGGACAGAACACTGAAGCTTTCTTT. Protein product: CASSRSGQNTEAFF. The chain employs TRBV6-2 or TRBV6-3 and TRBJ1-1; D possibly corresponds to TRBD1 (6 bases). Germline-derived CDR1 and CDR2 are MNHEY and SVGEGT. This CDR3 is built from 14 residues. V was cut by 5 bases and J by 1 base, with 11 bases left in between.

The chain joins TRBV28 to TRBJ2-2; 9 positions agree with TRBD2. The CDR3 extends over 18 amino acids. V lost 7 bases, J lost 0 bases, and 12 bases stayed unmatched. Germline assignment: CDR1 MDHEN and CDR2 SYDVKM. DNA of the CDR3: TGTGCCAGCAAAGGGCTAGCGGGGAATGTCGCGAACACCGGGGAGCTGTTTTTT. Its translation: CASKGLAGNVANTGELFF.

This CDR3 reads CASSPLGVAGANVLTF. CDR3 coding DNA: TGTGCCAGCTCACCACTGGGGGTAGCTGGGGCCAACGTCCTGACTTTC. The V call is TRBV18, the J call TRBJ2-6; either TRBD1 or TRBD2 may supply D (5 bases each). The CDR3 contains 16 residues. V lost 1 base, J lost 2 bases, and 9 bases lay in between. In germline, CDR1 is KGHSH, CDR2 LQKENI. The full variable domain, in which reference TRBV18 and TRBJ2-6 provide the parts outside the CDR3, is NAGVMQNPRHLVRRRGQEARLRCSPMKGHSHVYWYRQLPEEGLKFMVYLQKENIIDESGMPKERFSAEFPKEGPSILRIQQVVRGDSAAYFCASSPLGVAGANVLTFGAGSRLTVL.

The chain links TRBV9 to TRBJ2-5; tentatively, D is TRBD2 (5 bases). Trimming stripped 3 bases from V and 4 bases from J, with 19 bases between. The germline CDR1 and CDR2 sequences are SGDLS and YYNGEE. The CDR3 is 16 residues long. Here the CDR3 reads CASSGRDPGVSETQYF. The CDR3 DNA reads TGTGCCAGCAGCGGCCGGGATCCCGGGGTTTCAGAGACCCAGTACTTC. The full variable domain, its missing parts supplied by reference TRBV9 and TRBJ2-5, is DSGVTQTPKHLITATGQRVTLRCSPRSGDLSVYWYQQSLDQGLQFLIQYYNGEERAKGNILERFSAQQFPDLHSELNLSSLELGDSALYFCASSGRDPGVSETQYFGPGTRLLVL.

This clonotype was detected a few times. V and J are TRBV14 and TRBJ2-4; D gene unclear. Trimming cost V 1 base and J 15 bases, with 13 bases left between them. Germline V gene lookup returns CDR1 SGHDN and CDR2 FVKESK. This CDR3 region has 12 residues. The CDR3 reads CASSQAPPLVYF. CDR3 coding DNA: TGTGCCAGCAGCCAAGCGCCTCCGTTGGTGTACTTC.

This rearrangement joins TRBV10-3 to TRBJ1-6; D is uncertain. CDR1 is ENHRY, CDR2 SYGVKD, per germline. The CDR3 loop spans 16 amino acids. V gave up 0 bases and J gave up 3 bases, with 9 bases separating them. The CDR3 DNA reads TGTGCCATCAGTGAGTCGGGCAGCCTCTATAATTCACCCCTCCACTTT. Amino acids: CAISESGSLYNSPLHF.

V and J are TRBV13 and TRBJ1-4; D is uncertain. Germline V CDR1 and CDR2: PRHDT, FYEKMQ (reference sequence). Trimming removed 4 bases from V and 7 bases from J, with 13 bases in between. The CDR3 totals 14 residues. CDR3 sequence (DNA): TGTGCCAGCAGCTCTAGGTCGGGGATTGAAAAACTGTTTTTT. Its translation: CASSSRSGIEKLFF.

The rearrangement uses TRBV4-2 and TRBJ1-5, with a weak D call TRBD1 (6 bases). Trimming removed 0 bases at V and 3 bases at J, with 9 bases between. The CDR3 loop spans 15 amino acids. From germline, CDR1 is LGHNA and CDR2 YNFKEQ. The DNA for the CDR3 is TGTGCCAGCAGCCAAGACAGGGGAAACAATCAGCCCCAGCATTTT. Amino acid sequence: CASSQDRGNNQPQHF.

J is TRBJ2-3 and V is TRBV12-3 or TRBV12-4; no definite D call. V dropped 6 bases and J dropped 0 bases, with 13 bases sitting between them. The CDR3 contains 15 residues. CDR3 DNA: TGTGCCAGCAGCTCAACCACAGTTAGCACAGATACGCAGTATTTT. Encoded protein: CASSSTTVSTDTQYF.

The rearrangement uses TRBV20-1 and TRBJ2-3; 7 bases match TRBD1. V lost 5 bases and J lost 1; bases outside the gene matches: 6. The V gene's germline CDR1 is DFQATT and CDR2 SNEGSKA (reference sequence). This CDR3 is 14 amino acids long. The CDR3 sequence is CSAPKTGRTDTQYF. The DNA for the CDR3 is TGCAGTGCTCCCAAGACAGGGCGCACAGATACGCAGTATTTT.

In its sample, this clonotype was seen a few times. V is TRBV27 and J is TRBJ2-1; D remains unclear. In germline, CDR1 is MNHEY, CDR2 SMNVEV (reference sequence). The CDR3 length is 16 residues. V was pared by 5 bases and J by 0 bases, with 14 bases between. CDR3 bases: TGTGCCAGCAGTCCGGCGAGCCAAAGCTCCTACAATGAGCAGTTCTTC. Its translation: CASSPASQSSYNEQFF.

This clonotype was counted a few times. This chain connects TRBV19 to TRBJ2-1, with D perhaps matching TRBD1 (5 bases). The CDR3 extends over 16 amino acids. Germline CDR1 is LNHDA and CDR2 is SQIVND (reference sequence). The ends were cut back, 5 bases at V and 1 base at J, with 15 bases in the middle. CDR3 protein: CASSPRRADSYNEQFF. Written as DNA, the CDR3 is TGTGCCAGTAGTCCGCGCAGGGCGGATTCCTACAATGAGCAGTTCTTC.

The CDR3 here is CSARDTNEQFF. CDR3 DNA: TGCAGTGCTAGAGATACCAATGAGCAGTTCTTC. The chain employs TRBV20-1 and TRBJ2-1; D gene uncertain. Trimming removed 0 bases at V and 6 bases at J, with 3 bases between. From germline, CDR1 is DFQATT and CDR2 SNEGSKA (reference sequence). The CDR3 has 11 residues.

This chain connects TRBV2 to TRBJ2-1; D may correspond to TRBD1 or TRBD2 (5 bases each). The germline CDR1 and CDR2 sequences are SNHLY and FYNNEI. This CDR3 has 10 residues. V dropped 6 bases and J dropped 15 bases, with 12 bases sitting between them. CDR3 sequence (DNA): TGTGCCAGCAGGGGACCCCCCCCGTTCTTC. Translation gives CASRGPPPFF.

The gene calls are TRBV7-9 and TRBJ1-3; TRBD1 might be the D (5 bases). This CDR3 has 14 residues. Germline V lookup: CDR1 SEHNR, CDR2 FQNEAQ (reference sequence). Trimming took 5 bases from V and 1 from J, leaving 9 bases between them. CDR3 nucleotides: TGTGCCAGCAGCCCCAGGGTGTCTGGAAACACCATATATTTT. Translating it yields CASSPRVSGNTIYF. The whole variable domain, filled in from reference TRBV7-9 and TRBJ1-3, reads DTGVSQNPRHKITKRGQNVTFRCDPISEHNRLYWYRQTLGQGPEFLTYFQNEAQLEKSRLLSDRFSAERPKGSFSTLEIQRTEQGDSAMYLCASSPRVSGNTIYFGEGSWLTVV.

The rearrangement uses TRBV7-9 and TRBJ1-2; the D is unclear. The CDR3 is 14 amino acids. CDR1 and CDR2 from the germline V gene are SEHNR and FQNEAQ (reference sequence). Trimming pared 5 bases from V and 4 bases from J, leaving 14 bases between. The CDR3 nucleotides read TGTGCCAGCAGCGCGAGACCCCCTCTCTATGGCTACACCTTC. Residues: CASSARPPLYGYTF.

This clonotype was counted only a few times. V is TRBV20-1 and J is TRBJ2-1; possible D gene TRBD1, 6 bases. Trimming removed 6 bases at V and 9 bases at J, with 27 bases between. The germline gives CDR1 DFQATT, CDR2 SNEGSKA (reference sequence). The CDR3 totals 16 residues. The CDR3 DNA sequence: TGCAGTGCGCCAAGACGTCCCGGGACCTCACAGGGTGAGCAGTTCTTC. As protein: CSAPRRPGTSQGEQFF.

This rearrangement joins TRBV28 to TRBJ2-1; D is possibly TRBD1 or TRBD2 (7 bases each). The germline V and J ends were trimmed by 3 bases and 8 bases, with 26 bases remaining between them. CDR3 length: 18 amino acids. Germline V gives CDR1 MDHEN, CDR2 SYDVKM. CDR3 loop: CASSFRSTGRLADDEQFF. CDR3 nucleotide sequence: TGTGCCAGCAGTTTCCGATCGACAGGGAGGCTAGCGGACGATGAGCAGTTCTTC. Using reference TRBV28 and TRBJ2-1 for the parts outside the CDR3, the full variable domain is DVKVTQSSRYLVKRTGEKVFLECVQDMDHENMFWYRQDPGLGLRLIYFSYDVKMKEKGDIPEGYSVSREKKERFSLILESASTNQTSMYLCASSFRSTGRLADDEQFFGPGTRLTVL.

The CDR3 region has the DNA TGTGCCAGCAGCTCACAACAGGGTTTAGCAGATACGCAGTATTTT. It codes for CASSSQQGLADTQYF. V and J are TRBV7-9 and TRBJ2-3; TRBD1 might be the D (6 bases). The V gene lost 4 bases and the J gene lost 4 bases, with 15 bases spanning the gap. The CDR3 is 15 amino acids. Germline CDR1 and CDR2: SEHNR and FQNEAQ (reference sequence).

The chain recombines TRBV6-2 or TRBV6-3 with TRBJ1-1; 8 bases are a match to TRBD1. This CDR3 contains 15 residues. Losses at the gene ends were 0 bases for V and 7 bases for J; bases not matched to a gene: 7. In germline, CDR1 is MNHEY, CDR2 SVGEGT. The CDR3 DNA is TGTGCCAGCAGTTACTCTCCAGGGGGCGAATATGAAGCTTTCTTT. Protein sequence: CASSYSPGGEYEAFF.

V is TRBV28 and J is TRBJ1-4; no clear D gene. The CDR3 is 14 residues long. V was shortened by 9 bases and J by 5 bases, with 16 bases between the two germline ends. The germline V gene has CDR1 MDHEN and CDR2 SYDVKM. The CDR3 loop reads CASNGDGRNEKLFF. The CDR3 bases are TGTGCCAGTAATGGGGATGGACGGAATGAAAAACTGTTTTTT. Filled out from reference TRBV28 and TRBJ1-4, the complete variable domain reads DVKVTQSSRYLVKRTGEKVFLECVQDMDHENMFWYRQDPGLGLRLIYFSYDVKMKEKGDIPEGYSVSREKKERFSLILESASTNQTSMYLCASNGDGRNEKLFFGSGTQLSVL.

This clonotype was counted at least ten times. The germline gene is not matched at one end of the junction; a read error may be the cause. V and J are TRBV4-1 and TRBJ1-1, with D unclear. The CDR3 is made up of 12 amino acids. Looked up from germline, CDR1 is MGHRA and CDR2 is YSYEKL. The CDR3 bases are TGTGCCAGCAGCCAAGGGATTGGAGAAGCTTTCTTT. Translation: CASSQGIGEAFF.

The chain employs TRBV20-1 and TRBJ1-5, with D unresolved. Germline V gene sequence: CDR1 DFQATT, CDR2 SNEGSKA (reference sequence). The V gene lost 3 bases and the J gene lost 3 bases, with 9 bases spanning the gap. There are 13 residues in the CDR3. CDR3 residues: CSASSTNNQPQHF. DNA for the CDR3: TGCAGTGCTAGTTCCACAAACAATCAGCCCCAGCATTTT.